Listed below are T cell receptor beta chains from one sample, sequenced in a study of cytomegalovirus exposure and HLA in healthy donors. Here immunoSEQ multiplex PCR was the method, and the copy in TCRdb shows in-frame clones only, minus some. This table has under 250,000 clones, around four fifths appearing once. The sample comprised PBMCs. The receptors come from a boy younger than 10 in good health and CMV-seronegative. Each CDR3 is given with its conserved first and last residue. Each record gives: D gene, V gene, J gene, CDR3 length, clone size, CDR3 DNA, CDR3 protein. The D gene is left open where the match is weak. Size tells how often a clone was seen (once, few, many) or the class of an expanded clone, and some rows leave it out.

TRBD1,TRBV14,TRBJ1-2,13,-,TGTGCCAGCAGCCCTTCAGGGGGGCGAGGCTACACCTTC,CASSPSGGRGYTF
TRBD2,TRBV11-2,TRBJ2-7,17,once,TGTGCCAGCAGCTCACTCCTGACTAGCGGGAGTGGGAGCGAGCAGTACTTC,CASSSLLTSGSGSEQYF
TRBD1,TRBV5-1,TRBJ2-5,16,-,TGCGCCAGCGGCCTGGGGGCAGGGGGCGAGCAAGAGACCCAGTACTTC,CASGLGAGGEQETQYF
-,TRBV7-9,TRBJ1-2,14,-,TGTGCCAGCAGCTTGGAGGGCTGGGGCGGTGGCTACACCTTC,CASSLEGWGGGYTF
-,TRBV5-4,TRBJ2-5,14,-,TGTGCCAGCAGCTTGGACCAGCGGCAAGAGACCCAGTACTTC,CASSLDQRQETQYF
-,TRBV7-9,TRBJ1-5,13,-,TGTGCCAGCACCCGGGGGGGATCGGGGCCCCAGCATTTT,CASTRGGSGPQHF
-,TRBV30,TRBJ1-1,12,few,TGTGCCTGGAGCTCTAGAACCAATGAAGCTTTCTTT,CAWSSRTNEAFF
-,TRBV6-5,TRBJ2-4,15,-,TGTGCCAGCAGTTACTCTGCGGGAGCCAAAAACATTCAGTACTTC,CASSYSAGAKNIQYF
TRBD2,TRBV19,TRBJ2-1,14,-,TGTGCCAGTAGAACTAGCGGGGGGCCGGCTGAGCAGTTCTTC,CASRTSGGPAEQFF
TRBD2,TRBV7-8,TRBJ2-1,17,once,TGTGCCAGCAGCTTATACAGGACTAGCGGGAGAATGAATGAGCAGTTCTTC,CASSLYRTSGRMNEQFF
TRBD1,TRBV7-8,TRBJ2-7,13,-,TGTGCCAGCAGCATCGGACAGGGCTACGAGCAGTACTTC,CASSIGQGYEQYF
TRBD1,TRBV2,TRBJ1-4,14,-,TGTGCCAGCAGCTCCAGGGGACAGGTAGAAAAACTGTTTTTT,CASSSRGQVEKLFF
-,TRBV5-5,TRBJ2-7,15,-,TGTGCCAGCAGCTTGGCAGACAGAGTTAACTACGAGCAGTACTTC,CASSLADRVNYEQYF
-,TRBV6-5,TRBJ2-7,15,-,TGTGCCAGCAGTTACTCGAGGAGGGGCTCATACGAGCAGTACTTC,CASSYSRRGSYEQYF
-,TRBV9,TRBJ2-7,15,once,TGTGCCAGCAGCGAGCGGACGGAAAGCTCCTACGAGCAGTACTTC,CASSERTESSYEQYF
-,TRBV6-1,TRBJ1-1,15,-,TGTGCCAGCAGCGCCCTCGTAGAGGGTAACACTGAAGCTTTCTTT,CASSALVEGNTEAFF
-,TRBV5-8,TRBJ2-3,12,-,TGTGCCAGCAGCTTGGTGAGAGATACGCAGTATTTT,CASSLVRDTQYF
-,TRBV7-9,TRBJ2-7,14,-,TGTGCCAGCAGCACTGGGGACACGTCCTACGAGCAGTACTTC,CASSTGDTSYEQYF
-,TRBV27,TRBJ1-5,15,-,TGTGCCAGCAGTTTAAGCAGGGCCAACAATCAGCCCCAGCATTTT,CASSLSRANNQPQHF
-,TRBV27,TRBJ1-1,15,-,TGTGCCAGCAGTTGGAGGGCGGCGGGGGCTACTGAAGCTTTCTTT,CASSWRAAGATEAFF
-,TRBV20-1,TRBJ2-7,11,-,TGCAGTGCTAGACTAGCCTACGAGCAGTACTTC,CSARLAYEQYF
-,TRBV30,TRBJ2-2,15,-,TGTGCCTGGAGTGTACGACAGATGGACACCGGGGAGCTGTTTTTT,CAWSVRQMDTGELFF
-,TRBV19,TRBJ1-4,13,-,TGTGCCAGTCGACAGTTTATTAATGAAAAACTGTTTTTT,CASRQFINEKLFF
TRBD1,TRBV30,TRBJ2-2,16,-,TGTGCCTGGATCCCGGGGGACAGGGTTTTTTCCGGGGAGCTGTTTTTT,CAWIPGDRVFSGELFF
TRBD1,TRBV27,TRBJ2-1,15,-,TGTGCCAGCAACACAGGGGTGAGCTCCTACAATGAGCAGTTCTTC,CASNTGVSSYNEQFF
-,TRBV7-2,TRBJ1-2,13,once,TGTGCCAGCAGCTTAGGGGAGCCTTATGGCTACACCTTC,CASSLGEPYGYTF
TRBD1,TRBV27,TRBJ2-7,14,-,TGTGCCAGCAGCTTCGGTACAGGGGCCTACGAGCAGTACTTC,CASSFGTGAYEQYF
-,TRBV7-6,TRBJ1-1,16,-,TGTGCCAGCAGCTTAGGGAAGGTTGCGGGAGGCACTGAAGCTTTCTTT,CASSLGKVAGGTEAFF
TRBD1,TRBV12-5,TRBJ1-3,15,-,TGTGCTAGTGGTTTGGGACAGGGCTCTGGAAACACCATATATTTT,CASGLGQGSGNTIYF
TRBD2,TRBV6-5,TRBJ2-3,15,once,TGTGCCAGCAGTTACCCGGGAGGGCCGACAGATACGCAGTATTTT,CASSYPGGPTDTQYF
TRBD1,TRBV7-9,TRBJ2-7,13,-,TGTGCCAGCAGCCGACAGGGACCCTACGAGCAGTACTTC,CASSRQGPYEQYF
TRBD1,TRBV11-2,TRBJ1-1,16,once,TGTGCCAGCAGCCCCGGACAGGCCCCCATGAACACTGAAGCTTTCTTT,CASSPGQAPMNTEAFF
TRBD1,TRBV10-3,TRBJ1-5,14,-,TGTGCCATCAGGCTGGGACAGGGACATCAGCCCCAGCATTTT,CAIRLGQGHQPQHF
-,TRBV6-5,TRBJ1-1,15,-,TGTGCCAGCAGTTACGCCACCCAGGGGAACACTGAAGCTTTCTTT,CASSYATQGNTEAFF
-,TRBV6-5,TRBJ2-7,13,-,TGTGCCAGCAGCTTTTCCTCAGGGTACGAGCAGTACTTC,CASSFSSGYEQYF
-,TRBV6-1,TRBJ2-7,15,few,TGTGCCAGCAGTGAAGAAAGGCGGGCTTCCTACGAGCAGTACTTC,CASSEERRASYEQYF
TRBD1,TRBV6-6,TRBJ1-2,15,few,TGTGCCAGCACCTCCCCCGGACAGGGCTTGGATGGCTACACCTTC,CASTSPGQGLDGYTF
-,TRBV5-6,TRBJ2-2,14,few,TGTGCCAGCAGCTTCGTGGTTCGGGCCGGGGAGCTGTTTTTT,CASSFVVRAGELFF
TRBD2,TRBV11-2,TRBJ2-1,13,-,TGTGCCAGCAGCTTAGGGGGGGAGGGTGGGCAGTTCTTC,CASSLGGEGGQFF
-,TRBV10-2,TRBJ2-7,16,-,TGCGCCAGCAGTGTTTCGTATCGCGGGTACTCCTACGAGCAGTACTTC,CASSVSYRGYSYEQYF
-,TRBV5-1,TRBJ1-2,15,-,TGCGCCAGCAGCTTGACCGGCGGGGGGGGCCGGGGCTACACCTTC,CASSLTGGGGRGYTF
TRBD2,TRBV27,TRBJ2-1,17,-,TGTGCCAGCAGTGTCCACGGGGGCGGGGGGCCTTACAATGAGCAGTTCTTC,CASSVHGGGGPYNEQFF
-,TRBV7-9,TRBJ2-7,12,-,TGTGCCAGCAGCTTATCCCCCAGCGAGCAGTACTTC,CASSLSPSEQYF
-,TRBV7-2,TRBJ1-5,13,-,TGTGCCAGCAGCGCAAAACGGGAGGGGCCCCAGCATTTT,CASSAKREGPQHF
TRBD1,TRBV6-5,TRBJ1-1,13,few,TGTGCCAGCAGCCTAGACAGGGGCACTGAAGCTTTCTTT,CASSLDRGTEAFF
TRBD1,TRBV25-1,TRBJ2-5,15,-,TGTGCCAGCAGTGCCCTACAGGGGTTTCGAGAGACCCAGTACTTC,CASSALQGFRETQYF